The following is a T cell receptor (beta chain) sequence with its context. This entry belongs to a study of blood T cell repertoires in COVID-19. Clones were sequenced by immunoSEQ multiplex PCR, and TCRdb holds only the in-frame ones, with some missing. The data contain tens of thousands of clones, roughly 85% of them seen just once; the ten biggest clones take up roughly 5.5%. This CDR3 is built from 17 residues. The V gene lost 0 bases and the J gene lost 6 bases, with 20 bases spanning the gap. Looked up from germline, CDR1 is SGHNT and CDR2 is YYREEE (reference sequence). The source material was peripheral blood. This clonotype originated in a human donor in a cohort sampled during active COVID-19. The gene calls are TRBV5-4 and TRBJ2-3, with no clear D. The CDR3: CASSLDSLFNRSDTQYF. Written as DNA, the CDR3 is TGTGCCAGCAGCTTGGACAGCCTCTTCAACCGATCCGATACGCAGTATTTT.